This T cell receptor beta chain was recorded in a study of beta chain features in type 1 diabetes. Every isolated RNA sample was fully reverse transcribed, so sequencing captured expressed TCRB transcripts. Measured with immunoSEQ multiplex PCR; TCRdb has only the in-frame clones, and not every one. This repertoire shows about 300,000 clones, roughly 13% found once; its top ten account for roughly 0.016%. Blood was drawn once from each donor into heparinised tubes. The draws averaged about 0.11 L. Researchers reported sorting CD4+ naive, central memory, regulatory and stem cell-like memory cells via CD45RO/CCR7/CD25/CD127/CD95/CD27. Germline CDR1 and CDR2: MDHEN and SYDVKM. The CDR3 is made up of 12 amino acids. V dropped 5 bases and J dropped 6 bases, with 11 bases sitting between them. This clone has a handful of counts. Its antigen is unknown. Study-level points and caveats: The naive, central memory and Treg TCRB repertoires showed an apparent similarity that was greater among patients than among healthy donors. Shortening that was moderate but significant affected the TCRB CDR3s of Type 1 diabetes patients in all four CD4+ subsets. Individuals with type 1 diabetes displayed fewer insertions and more deletions at VDJ junctions.

This TCR was sampled from a woman younger than 30 with type 1 diabetes. This chain uses TRBV28 with TRBJ2-7; D gene ambiguous. Sequenced sample: naive CD4+ T cells from blood. CDR3 sequence reads: CASSLATGEQYF. In DNA form, the CDR3 reads TGTGCCAGCAGTCTCGCAACTGGCGAGCAGTACTTC. The full variable domain, its missing parts supplied by reference TRBV28 and TRBJ2-7, is DVKVTQSSRYLVKRTGEKVFLECVQDMDHENMFWYRQDPGLGLRLIYFSYDVKMKEKGDIPEGYSVSREKKERFSLILESASTNQTSMYLCASSLATGEQYFGPGTRLTVT.